This TCR beta chain was captured by sequencing in a study of blood T cells in healthy people across ages. Total RNA extracted from each sample amounted to at least 6 micrograms. Study-level findings and limits: Among long-lived donors, naive CD4+ cells were more numerous and diversity higher than in aged donors.

CDR3 length: 16 amino acids. V dropped 4 bases and J dropped 7; count of bases not matched to a gene: 14. Germline V gene lookup returns CDR1 SGDLS and CDR2 YYNGEE. The second PCR ran about 6 to 12 cycles with a sample-barcoded 5' primer and J-beta primers. All samples gave at least 2.5 million CDR3-containing paired-end reads. TCRdb re-analysed the 5' RACE reads in MiXCR, keeping a single row per CDR3 protein. This table has about 670,000 distinct CDR3 sequences, roughly 41% appearing once. This clonotype was seen many times. The antigen is not known. This TCR derives from a man of 80 years or more in good health. The genes are TRBV9 and TRBJ2-1; 7 bases are a match to TRBD2. The sequenced sample consisted of blood. The CDR3 is CASSPGLGRAVNEQFF. The CDR3 DNA sequence: TGTGCCAGCAGCCCCGGATTGGGGAGGGCCGTAAATGAGCAGTTCTTC.